This paragraph reports one T cell receptor (beta chain). Which antigen it targets is not known. Base quality data are lacking; no much larger clone is found one base away. What this sample's time point label stands for: peripheral blood 6 weeks after treatment start. A cohort of about 27 patients with locally advanced or metastatic urothelial carcinoma, treated at Memorial Sloan Kettering on a trial protocol, was included. Peripheral blood mononuclear cells were collected pretreatment and during treatment, with between 1 and 8 total time points obtained per patient. The Qiagen DNeasy Blood extraction kit was used to purify genomic DNA from total PBMCs and from tumor samples. PBMCs were collected pretreatment and during treatment, and were isolated and stored as previously described. This specimen comes from a study of PD-L1 blockade in urothelial cancer (dated by TCRdb to about 2017). Notes on the research overall: Therapy was started at some point between 2013 and 2015 for all patients, and atezolizumab 1,200 mg was administered intravenously every 3 weeks. About nine tenths of the roughly 29 patients were identified as males with urothelial cancer of bladder origin, and a prior smoking history was reported by 18 of 29 patients. An ECOG performance status of 0 or 1 was recorded for the patients, and 0 to 3 prior chemotherapy regimens had been received by the patients. Blood samples were analyzed 3 weeks after the start of treatment (second dose) and 6 weeks after the start of treatment. Blood samples yielded a median of roughly 150,000 T cells and some 80,000 unique TCRs, with median clonality 0.080. The study was an exploratory multi-omic analysis of somatic, immune and clinical correlates of response to PD-L1 blockade with atezolizumab in urothelial cancer. TCR sequencing covered pretreatment tumor samples and matched, serially collected peripheral blood taken before and after atezolizumab treatment. Durable clinical benefit meant progression-free survival longer than 6 months, and TCR features were also tested against progression-free and overall survival. In the same patients, pretreatment tumors underwent whole exome sequencing and RNA sequencing in addition to TCR sequencing. Durable clinical benefit was achieved by nine patients and was not achieved by 20 patients. Pretreatment blood TCR-seq was available for about 27 patients, at least one posttreatment blood collection was obtained for approximately 25 patients, and tumor TCR-seq was available for approximately 25 patients. General findings and caveats noted by the study authors: At 3 weeks after the start of treatment, tumor-associated TCR clones in peripheral blood had expanded more in patients with durable benefit (n of about 20, p = 0.022). Improved progression-free and overall survival was found to be associated with pretreatment peripheral blood TCR clonality below the median. Because the sample size was small (n of about 31) and many of the analyses were exploratory, the results are meant to be hypothesis-generating.

Synthetic TCR analog templates were spiked into each PCR so that absolute template abundance could be estimated from read counts. Using the immunoSEQ assay, TCRbeta CDR3 regions were amplified from genomic DNA with bias-controlled V and J gene primers. Rearranged TCRbeta segments were sequenced at approximately 20X coverage. The published analysis was carried out like this. Sequencing errors were corrected by clustering, and CDR3s were annotated against IMGT so that V, D and J genes could be assigned. Out-of-frame and stop-codon sequences were excluded, and only productive TCRbeta rearrangements were used in downstream analyses. Clonality was computed as one minus Shannon entropy normalized by the log of the number of unique productive sequences. Clones differing between time points or between blood and tumor were identified using Fisher's exact test with Benjamini-Hochberg correction, with an adjusted p below 0.01 applied as the threshold. TCRdb provides this immuneACCESS table in a form limited to in-frame rearrangements. Some clones are lacking; in checked studies, under half of them reflect an unresolved V gene, and why the rest are absent is not known. That table is the source of V, J and clone size, and D and trimming were worked out from the DNA. This sample lists approximately 38,000 clones; around nine tenths were detected once. The ten largest account for about 23% of the sample.

Between the V and J ends, shortened by 5 bases and 2 bases respectively, the junction contains 18 bases. According to the germline V gene, CDR1 reads MGHRA and CDR2 reads YSYEKL. Inclusive of the bounding cysteine and phenylalanine, the CDR3 is 16 residues long. Of the read, only the CDR3 DNA is kept; its 48 bases are in frame from base 1. Here the chain combines TRBV4-1 and TRBJ2-5; a weak D assignment points to TRBD2 (5 bases agree). The clonotype originates from a man aged 55-75 years with urothelial cancer. The sequencing used PBMCs, collected around atezolizumab (anti-PD-L1) treatment. The CDR3 sequence is CASSSRAAAWQETQYF. The base sequence is TGCGCCAGCAGCTCCCGGGCAGCGGCGTGGCAAGAGACCCAGTACTTC.